The present TCR beta chain was sequenced within a study of glioma-infiltrating T cells after dendritic cell vaccination. Time point indicated: after dendritic cell vaccination, including at tumor progression/relapse. Per the germline V gene, CDR1 is SGHRS and CDR2 is YFSETQ. There are 16 residues in the CDR3. V lost 5 bases, J lost 4 bases, and 21 bases lay in between. Profiling relied on immunoSEQ multiplex PCR, and the TCRdb table lists in-frame clones only, not all of them. This sample yields 85,000 to 100,000 clones, of which about 81% are seen a single time; 2.1% belongs to the top ten. The J gene is TRBJ2-5, the V gene TRBV5-1, with D perhaps matching TRBD1 (5 bases). The material was blood, obtained after dendritic cell vaccination. This TCR derives from a human donor with glioblastoma. The CDR3 DNA follows: TGCGCCAGCAGTGGGTCAGGGCAGGTATTGGGAGAGACCCAGTACTTC. Protein: CASSGSGQVLGETQYF.